Listed below are T cell receptor beta chains from one sample, sequenced in a study of shared clonotypes between healthy human individuals. Sequenced by immunoSEQ multiplex PCR; TCRdb stores in-frame clones only, minus some. Among 1.5 million to 1.9 million clones listed, 95% to 99% were seen once. The sequenced material came from naive CD4+ T cells sorted from blood. The receptors stem from a young man in good health. The CDR3 runs from the conserved cysteine through the conserved F or W. A D gene is named only where the DNA matches it firmly. Size tells how often a clone was seen (once, few, many) or the class of an expanded clone, and some rows leave it out.

>.|TRBJ2-1|.|TRBV14|16
CASSQESRWYSYEQFF
TGTGCCAGCAGCCAAGAGAGCCGGTGGTATTCCTATGAGCAGTTCTTC
>TRBD1|TRBJ1-5|once|TRBV5-1|14
CASSQTGAGQPQHF
TGCGCCAGCAGCCAGACAGGGGCTGGCCAGCCCCAGCATTTT
>TRBD1|TRBJ2-5|.|TRBV29-1|14
CSVEKGQTVGTQYF
TGCAGCGTTGAAAAGGGACAGACGGTGGGGACCCAGTACTTC
>TRBD1|TRBJ2-3|.|TRBV5-1|16
CASSPTGTGIADTQYF
TGCGCCAGCAGCCCAACCGGGACAGGGATAGCAGATACGCAGTATTTT
>.|TRBJ2-1|.|TRBV18|13
CASSPSRYNEQFF
TGTGCCAGCTCACCATCCCGCTACAATGAGCAGTTCTTC
>TRBD2|TRBJ2-1|.|TRBV6-1|14
CASSEPAGVNEQFF
TGTGCCAGCAGTGAACCAGCGGGAGTCAATGAGCAGTTCTTC
>.|TRBJ1-5|few|TRBV28|13
CATHTYSNQPQHF
TGTGCCACGCACACCTATAGCAATCAGCCCCAGCATTTT
>.|TRBJ2-2|.|TRBV11-3|13
CASSYYGTGELFF
TGTGCCAGCAGCTACTACGGCACCGGGGAGCTGTTTTTT
>TRBD2|TRBJ2-5|.|TRBV11-2|16
CASSLGLAGHQETQYF
TGTGCCAGCAGCTTAGGCCTAGCGGGACACCAAGAGACCCAGTACTTC
>.|TRBJ2-5|.|TRBV5-4|14
CASSLEGGPWTQYF
TGTGCCAGCAGCTTGGAGGGCGGCCCGTGGACCCAGTACTTC
>TRBD2|TRBJ2-7|once|TRBV28|16
CASRPPTGAGVVEQYF
TGTGCCAGCAGACCCCCGACCGGAGCGGGAGTAGTCGAGCAGTACTTC
>.|TRBJ2-7|.|TRBV20-1|11
CSGDLVYEQYF
TGCAGTGGGGACTTAGTCTACGAGCAGTACTTC
>.|TRBJ2-7|.|TRBV30|12
CAWRSSPYEQYF
TGTGCCTGGAGAAGTTCGCCCTACGAGCAGTACTTC
>.|TRBJ1-2|once|TRBV4-1|17
CASSQDQSRTVNYGYTF
TGCGCCAGCAGCCAAGATCAGTCCCGGACAGTTAACTATGGCTACACCTTC
>.|TRBJ2-5|.|TRBV5-1|14
CASSLGPTGETQYF
TGCGCCAGCAGCTTGGGACCTACAGGAGAGACCCAGTACTTC
>TRBD1|TRBJ1-4|.|TRBV6-5|14
CASSYGQGGGRLFF
TGTGCCAGCAGTTACGGACAGGGTGGGGGACGACTGTTTTTT
>TRBD2|TRBJ2-1|.|TRBV5-6|17
CASSPVGREGRHNEQFF
TGTGCCAGCAGCCCCGTTGGGCGGGAGGGCCGACACAATGAGCAGTTCTTC
>TRBD1|TRBJ2-5|.|TRBV7-9|15
CASSFTQGAQETQYF
TGTGCCAGCAGCTTTACTCAGGGGGCCCAAGAGACCCAGTACTTC
>TRBD2|TRBJ2-7|.|TRBV19|14
CASSMVAGRSEQYF
TGTGCCAGTAGTATGGTAGCGGGACGATCCGAGCAGTACTTC
>.|TRBJ2-2|once|TRBV9|16
CASSPRLGTNTGELFF
TGTGCCAGCAGCCCAAGACTAGGAACGAACACCGGGGAGCTGTTTTTT
>TRBD2|TRBJ2-7|.|TRBV6-1|16
CASSGPPGGREYEQYF
TGTGCCAGCAGTGGCCCCCCGGGGGGGAGGGAGTACGAGCAGTACTTC
>.|TRBJ2-2|few|TRBV7-9|12
CASSLNTGELFF
TGTGCCAGCAGCCTAAACACCGGGGAGCTGTTTTTT
>.|TRBJ1-2|.|TRBV19|14
CASSILTESGGYTF
TGTGCCAGTAGTATCCTGACAGAATCGGGTGGCTACACCTTC
>TRBD1|TRBJ2-7|.|TRBV5-1|15
CASSHSGTATYEQYF
TGCGCCAGCAGCCACTCCGGGACAGCAACCTACGAGCAGTACTTC
>TRBD2|TRBJ2-1|.|TRBV11-2|16
CASSTGLADYYNEQFF
TGTGCCAGCAGCACAGGACTAGCGGACTACTACAATGAGCAGTTCTTC